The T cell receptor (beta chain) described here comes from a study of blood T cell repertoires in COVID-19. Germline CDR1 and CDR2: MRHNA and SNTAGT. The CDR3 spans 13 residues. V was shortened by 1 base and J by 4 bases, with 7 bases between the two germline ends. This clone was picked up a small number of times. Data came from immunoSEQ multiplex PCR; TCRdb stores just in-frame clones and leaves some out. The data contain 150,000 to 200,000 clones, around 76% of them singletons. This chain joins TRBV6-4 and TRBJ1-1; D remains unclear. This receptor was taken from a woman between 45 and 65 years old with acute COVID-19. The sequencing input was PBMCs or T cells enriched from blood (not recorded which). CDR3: CASSDYEFTEAFF. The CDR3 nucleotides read TGTGCCAGCAGTGACTACGAGTTCACTGAAGCTTTCTTT.